These T cell receptor beta chains were read from a single sample in a study of blood T cell repertoires in COVID-19. TCRdb keeps only in-frame clones here, not all; method: immunoSEQ multiplex PCR. This table holds 50,000 to 80,000 clones, 88% found once. The sequencing input was peripheral blood. These receptors were taken from a woman aged 55-69 years with COVID-19, enrolled during active disease. The CDR3 runs from the conserved cysteine through the conserved F or W. The D gene is left open where the match is weak. Size tells how often a clone was seen (once, few, many) or the class of an expanded clone, and some rows leave it out.

d_gene: TRBD1
abundance: NA
j_gene: TRBJ1-6
v_gene: TRBV7-2
CDR3nt: TGTGCCAGCCGCTCGACAGGGATTGATTCACCCCTCCACTTT
CDR3aa: CASRSTGIDSPLHF

d_gene: NA
abundance: once
j_gene: TRBJ1-2
v_gene: TRBV27
CDR3nt: TGTGCCAGCAGTTTATCGGTACAGGCAGCAGGAGGCTACACCTTC
CDR3aa: CASSLSVQAAGGYTF

d_gene: TRBD2
abundance: NA
j_gene: TRBJ2-7
v_gene: TRBV29-1
CDR3nt: TGCAGCGTTGGAGGGACGGGAGGGGTCGGCGAGCAGTACTTC
CDR3aa: CSVGGTGGVGEQYF

d_gene: TRBD1
abundance: NA
j_gene: TRBJ1-5
v_gene: TRBV6-6
CDR3nt: TGTGCCAGCAGTCCACAAGCAGGGGGCTGGAGCAATCAGCCCCAGCATTTT
CDR3aa: CASSPQAGGWSNQPQHF

d_gene: TRBD2
abundance: NA
j_gene: TRBJ2-4
v_gene: TRBV7-8
CDR3nt: TGTGCCAGCACTAACGGGGTAGCGGGAGGGCCCAAAAACATTCAGTACTTC
CDR3aa: CASTNGVAGGPKNIQYF

d_gene: NA
abundance: NA
j_gene: TRBJ2-3
v_gene: TRBV20-1
CDR3nt: TGCAGTGCTAGTCATCAAGCGTTGCCCCCAGATACGCAGTATTTT
CDR3aa: CSASHQALPPDTQYF

d_gene: TRBD1
abundance: NA
j_gene: TRBJ2-7
v_gene: TRBV19
CDR3nt: TGTGCCAGTAGGGGGACAGGAGGAGGCTACTACGAGCAGTACTTC
CDR3aa: CASRGTGGGYYEQYF

d_gene: NA
abundance: NA
j_gene: TRBJ2-5
v_gene: TRBV19
CDR3nt: TGTGCCAGTAGTATAGCCTCCGAAGAGACCCAGTACTTC
CDR3aa: CASSIASEETQYF

d_gene: TRBD1
abundance: NA
j_gene: TRBJ1-2
v_gene: TRBV28
CDR3nt: TGTGCCAGCAGTTCACCAACAGGGGGAGGCTACACCTTC
CDR3aa: CASSSPTGGGYTF

d_gene: TRBD1
abundance: NA
j_gene: TRBJ1-6
v_gene: TRBV19
CDR3nt: TGTGCCAGTAGTATAAGACAGGGGAATTCACCCCTCCACTTT
CDR3aa: CASSIRQGNSPLHF

d_gene: NA
abundance: NA
j_gene: TRBJ2-7
v_gene: TRBV9
CDR3nt: TGTGCCAGCAGCGTAGGAGGAGGGTTCGACGAGCAGTACTTC
CDR3aa: CASSVGGGFDEQYF

d_gene: NA
abundance: NA
j_gene: TRBJ2-1
v_gene: TRBV4-1
CDR3nt: TGCGCCAGCAGCCAAGCACGGGGAACCCACAATGAGCAGTTCTTC
CDR3aa: CASSQARGTHNEQFF

d_gene: NA
abundance: NA
j_gene: TRBJ1-1
v_gene: TRBV30
CDR3nt: TGTGCCTGGACCTCGACACCTTCATACACTGAAGCTTTCTTT
CDR3aa: CAWTSTPSYTEAFF

d_gene: TRBD2
abundance: NA
j_gene: TRBJ2-7
v_gene: TRBV6-2/TRBV6-3
CDR3nt: TGTGCCAGCAGTTGGGGACTAGCGGGAGGTGCCTACGAGCAGTACTTC
CDR3aa: CASSWGLAGGAYEQYF

d_gene: NA
abundance: NA
j_gene: TRBJ2-3
v_gene: TRBV27
CDR3nt: TGTGCCAGCAGTTTCGGACAGATTCTTACAGATACGCAGTATTTT
CDR3aa: CASSFGQILTDTQYF

d_gene: NA
abundance: NA
j_gene: TRBJ1-1
v_gene: TRBV5-1
CDR3nt: TGCGCCAGCAGCTTCGCGGATTTGAACACTGAAGCTTTCTTT
CDR3aa: CASSFADLNTEAFF

d_gene: TRBD1
abundance: NA
j_gene: TRBJ1-2
v_gene: TRBV27
CDR3nt: TGTGCCAGCAGTGGGACAGAAAACTATGGCTACACCTTC
CDR3aa: CASSGTENYGYTF

d_gene: TRBD2
abundance: NA
j_gene: TRBJ2-1
v_gene: TRBV19
CDR3nt: TGTGCCAGTACCGCGGGGCTAGCGGGGGTGGGGTACCACAATGAGCAGTTCTTC
CDR3aa: CASTAGLAGVGYHNEQFF

d_gene: TRBD1
abundance: NA
j_gene: TRBJ1-5
v_gene: TRBV30
CDR3nt: TGTGCCTGGAGTATGACAGGGGATCAGCCCCAGCATTTT
CDR3aa: CAWSMTGDQPQHF

d_gene: NA
abundance: NA
j_gene: TRBJ2-4
v_gene: TRBV29-1
CDR3nt: TGCAGCGTTGTTACGACACCCTTAGCCAAAAACATTCAGTACTTC
CDR3aa: CSVVTTPLAKNIQYF

d_gene: NA
abundance: NA
j_gene: TRBJ2-6
v_gene: TRBV7-9
CDR3nt: TGTGCCAGCAGCTCAACAGGGACGGGCACCCGGGCCAACGTCCTGACTTTC
CDR3aa: CASSSTGTGTRANVLTF

d_gene: NA
abundance: NA
j_gene: TRBJ2-7
v_gene: TRBV9
CDR3nt: TGTGCCAGCAGCCTCCGGAGTGGCAGCACCTACGAGCAGTACTTC
CDR3aa: CASSLRSGSTYEQYF

d_gene: TRBD1
abundance: NA
j_gene: TRBJ2-4
v_gene: TRBV7-2
CDR3nt: TGTGCCAGCAGCTCCCAATGGGGACAGGGGGGCAAAAACATTCAGTACTTC
CDR3aa: CASSSQWGQGGKNIQYF

d_gene: NA
abundance: NA
j_gene: TRBJ1-5
v_gene: TRBV4-3
CDR3nt: TGCGCCAGCAGCCCGGACTTTAGCAATCAGCCCCAGCATTTT
CDR3aa: CASSPDFSNQPQHF

d_gene: NA
abundance: NA
j_gene: TRBJ1-5
v_gene: TRBV3-1/TRBV3-2
CDR3nt: TGTGCCAGCAGCCAAGACGCCAGGAATCAGCCCCAGCATTTT
CDR3aa: CASSQDARNQPQHF

d_gene: NA
abundance: NA
j_gene: TRBJ1-1
v_gene: TRBV18
CDR3nt: TGTGCCAGCTCACCGATGGGATCGGGGGGCACTGAAGCTTTCTTT
CDR3aa: CASSPMGSGGTEAFF

d_gene: NA
abundance: NA
j_gene: TRBJ2-5
v_gene: TRBV7-2
CDR3nt: TGTGCCAGCAGCAAGCGACAGGACCAGTACTTC
CDR3aa: CASSKRQDQYF

d_gene: TRBD1
abundance: NA
j_gene: TRBJ2-3
v_gene: TRBV5-6
CDR3nt: TGTGCCAGCAGCTTGAGTTTGAGCCGACAGGGGGGCACAGATACGCAGTATTTT
CDR3aa: CASSLSLSRQGGTDTQYF

d_gene: TRBD2
abundance: NA
j_gene: TRBJ2-3
v_gene: TRBV28
CDR3nt: TGTGCCAGCAGCAGGCGGGGGAGAGGCGCAGATACGCAGTATTTT
CDR3aa: CASSRRGRGADTQYF

d_gene: NA
abundance: NA
j_gene: TRBJ1-5
v_gene: TRBV7-2
CDR3nt: TGTGCCAGCAGCTTAGTATCGGGGGGCAATCAGCCCCAGCATTTT
CDR3aa: CASSLVSGGNQPQHF

d_gene: NA
abundance: NA
j_gene: TRBJ1-6
v_gene: TRBV3-1/TRBV3-2
CDR3nt: TGTGCCAGCAGCCCAGTCTCCTATAATTCACCCCTCCACTTT
CDR3aa: CASSPVSYNSPLHF

d_gene: TRBD1
abundance: NA
j_gene: TRBJ1-5
v_gene: TRBV28
CDR3nt: TGTGCCAGCAGTTTACAGGGGGAGAGCAATCAGCCCCAGCATTTT
CDR3aa: CASSLQGESNQPQHF

d_gene: TRBD2
abundance: NA
j_gene: TRBJ2-6
v_gene: TRBV19
CDR3nt: TGTGCCAGTAGTATCCGGATAGCGGGGGGATCTGGGGCCAACGTCCTGACTTTC
CDR3aa: CASSIRIAGGSGANVLTF